The following is a TCR beta chain sequence with its context. These data originate in a study of control samples from healthy donors and cancer patients. The germline V gene has CDR1 SGHRS and CDR2 YFSETQ. There are 16 residues in the CDR3. Trimming took off 0 bases at V and 0 bases at J, with 9 bases between the two ends. Using immunoSEQ multiplex PCR, the repertoire was profiled, and TCRdb retains in-frame clones only, with some absent. The sample comprises about 180,000 clones, around 94% of which are singletons, and 1.3% to 1.5% rests with the top ten. V is TRBV5-1 and J is TRBJ1-4; no clear D gene. The source of this sequence is a woman aged 18-29 years in good health. Specimen: blood. This CDR3 is CASSLAQTPTNEKLFF. For the CDR3, the DNA is TGCGCCAGCAGCTTGGCCCAGACCCCAACTAATGAAAAACTGTTTTTT.